This TCR beta chain was captured by sequencing in a study of T cells in women clearing cervical HPV infection. Note on this clone: The read ends 3 residues shy of where the CDR3 ends; the end is completed using the germline J gene.

CDR3 length equals 14 residues. Trimming left V 0 bases short and J 5 bases short, with 11 bases between. Looked up from germline, CDR1 is SGHNT and CDR2 is YYREEE (reference sequence). TCRdb keeps only in-frame clones here, not all; method: immunoSEQ multiplex PCR. The table lists around 40,000 clones, with around 6.4% in the top ten. V gene TRBV5-4 combines with J gene TRBJ2-5, with a weak D call TRBD2 (5 bases). The sequencing sample was made of blood buffy coat. The source of this sequence is a woman between 18 and 75 years old with a cervical HPV16 infection that either progressed to CIN3+ or cleared (not recorded which). Partial CDR3 DNA: TGTGCCAGCAGCTTGGGAAGGACGGGGGAGACC. Encoded protein: CASSLGRTGET. The full CDR3 protein is CASSLGRTGETQYF.